The source of this T cell receptor beta chain is a study of cytomegalovirus exposure and HLA in healthy donors. Trimming cost V 5 bases and J 0 bases; bases outside gene matches: 2. The germline CDR1 and CDR2 sequences are MDHEN and SYDVKM. CDR3 length: 15 residues. Libraries were prepared by immunoSEQ multiplex PCR; TCRdb keeps only in-frame clonotypes and omits some of them. The table includes about 130,000 clones, 85% to 90% detected once. The receptor was derived from a woman in her 30s in good health and CMV-seropositive. The sequencing input was PBMCs. The chain joins TRBV28 to TRBJ1-5; 9 bases fit TRBD1. In DNA form, the CDR3 reads TGTGCCAGCAGTCGGGACAGGGTTAGCAATCAGCCCCAGCATTTT. Its protein is CASSRDRVSNQPQHF.